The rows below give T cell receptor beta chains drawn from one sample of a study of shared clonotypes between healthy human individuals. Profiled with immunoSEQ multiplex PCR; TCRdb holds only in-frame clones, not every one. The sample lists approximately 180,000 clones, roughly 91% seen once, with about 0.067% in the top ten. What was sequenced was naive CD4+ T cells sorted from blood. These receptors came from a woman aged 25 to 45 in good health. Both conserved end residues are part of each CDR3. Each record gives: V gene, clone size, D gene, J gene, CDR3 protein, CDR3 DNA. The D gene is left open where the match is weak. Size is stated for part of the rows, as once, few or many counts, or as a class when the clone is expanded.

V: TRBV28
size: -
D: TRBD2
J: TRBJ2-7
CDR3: CASSRLADYLSYEQYF
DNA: TGTGCCAGCAGTCGACTAGCGGACTACCTCTCCTACGAGCAGTACTTC

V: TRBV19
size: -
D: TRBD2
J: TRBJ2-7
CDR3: CASRFRGLAGGPSYEQYF
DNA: TGTGCCAGTAGATTTAGGGGACTAGCGGGAGGGCCGTCCTACGAGCAGTACTTC

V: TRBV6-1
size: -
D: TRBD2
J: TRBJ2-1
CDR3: CASNRLAGGYNEQFF
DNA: TGTGCCAGCAATAGACTAGCGGGAGGGTACAATGAGCAGTTCTTC

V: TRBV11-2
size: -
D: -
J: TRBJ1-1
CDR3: CASPTEAFF
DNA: TGTGCCAGCCCAACTGAAGCTTTCTTT

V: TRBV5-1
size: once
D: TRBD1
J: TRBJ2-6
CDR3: CASRGQTSGANVLTF
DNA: TGCGCCAGCAGGGGACAGACCTCAGGGGCCAACGTCCTGACTTTC

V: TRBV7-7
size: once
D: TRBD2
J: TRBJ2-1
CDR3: CASSRLAGGTYNEQFF
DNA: TGTGCCAGCAGTCGACTCGCGGGAGGGACCTACAATGAGCAGTTCTTC

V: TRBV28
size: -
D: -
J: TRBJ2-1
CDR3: CASSFPAREQFF
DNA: TGTGCCAGCAGTTTTCCGGCGAGGGAGCAGTTCTTC

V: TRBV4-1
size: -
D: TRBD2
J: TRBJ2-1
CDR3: CASSQESGLAGGLTSDEQFF
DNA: TGCGCCAGCAGCCAAGAATCGGGACTAGCGGGAGGACTGACGTCCGATGAGCAGTTCTTC

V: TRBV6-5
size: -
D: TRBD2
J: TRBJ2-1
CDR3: CASSYGGSGSYNEQFF
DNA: TGTGCCAGCAGTTACGGCGGGAGTGGCTCCTACAATGAGCAGTTCTTC

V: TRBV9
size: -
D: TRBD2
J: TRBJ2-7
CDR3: CASSVEGGSSYEQYF
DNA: TGTGCCAGCAGCGTAGAGGGCGGGAGCTCCTACGAGCAGTACTTC

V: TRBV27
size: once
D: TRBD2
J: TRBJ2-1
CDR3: CASRRAGTSQIGGNNEQFF
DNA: TGTGCCAGCAGGAGAGCCGGGACTAGTCAGATCGGAGGGAACAATGAGCAGTTCTTC

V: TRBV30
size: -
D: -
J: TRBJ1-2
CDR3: CDKLPPVPYYGYTF
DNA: TGTGATAAGCTACCCCCTGTCCCTTACTATGGCTACACCTTC

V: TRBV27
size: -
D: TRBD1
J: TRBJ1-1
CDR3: CASSLSNRGLGNTEAFF
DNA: TGTGCCAGCAGTTTATCCAACAGGGGTTTGGGGAACACTGAAGCTTTCTTT

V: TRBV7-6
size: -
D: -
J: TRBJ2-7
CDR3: CASSSLGGHEYEQYF
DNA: TGTGCCAGCAGCTCGCTTGGGGGACATGAATACGAGCAGTACTTC

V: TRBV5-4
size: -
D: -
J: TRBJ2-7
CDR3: CASSSQGREQYF
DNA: TGTGCCAGCAGCAGCCAGGGGCGAGAGCAGTACTTC

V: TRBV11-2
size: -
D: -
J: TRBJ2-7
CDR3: CVSSPKAGRAYEQYF
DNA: TGTGTCAGCAGCCCTAAGGCGGGAAGAGCCTACGAGCAGTACTTC

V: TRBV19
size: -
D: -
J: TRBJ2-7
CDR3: CASSMGPSYEQYF
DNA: TGTGCCAGTAGTATGGGTCCCTCCTACGAGCAGTACTTC

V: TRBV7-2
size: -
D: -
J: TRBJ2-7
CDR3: CASSSRGRGEQYF
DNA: TGTGCCAGCAGCTCCCGAGGACGAGGGGAGCAGTACTTC

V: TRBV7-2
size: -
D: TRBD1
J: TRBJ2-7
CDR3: CASSSDRGREQYF
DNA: TGTGCCAGCAGCTCTGACAGGGGGCGCGAGCAGTACTTC

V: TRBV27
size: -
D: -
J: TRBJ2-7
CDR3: CASSLDRTYEQYF
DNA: TGTGCCAGCAGTTTAGACAGGACCTACGAGCAGTACTTC

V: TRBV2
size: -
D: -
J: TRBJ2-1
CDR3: CASSEQLATLEQFF
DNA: TGTGCCAGCAGTGAACAGCTGGCTACTCTTGAGCAGTTCTTC

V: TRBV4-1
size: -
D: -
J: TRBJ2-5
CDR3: CASSRSGTLQETQYF
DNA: TGCGCCAGCAGCCGATCCGGGACTCTCCAAGAGACCCAGTACTTC